The source of this T cell receptor (beta chain) is a study of T cells after yellow fever vaccination. This clonotype was recorded at least ten times. Germline V gene data show CDR1 as DFQATT and CDR2 as SNEGSKA (reference sequence). CDR3 size: 15 residues. Trimming at V came to 3 bases and at J to 7 bases, leaving 10 bases not matched to a gene. MiXCR, applied by TCRdb to the 5' RACE reads, yields one record per CDR3 protein. The sample has 100,000 to 150,000 distinct CDR3 sequences, approximately 9% seen once. Specimen: CD8+ T cells sorted from PBMCs, collected on the day of the yellow fever booster vaccination. This clonotype was obtained from a man aged 18 to 30 who received the YFV17D yellow fever vaccine. The rearrangement uses TRBV20-1 and TRBJ2-5, with 11 bases lining up with TRBD2. The CDR3 region is CSASPSSGGPSTQYF. DNA of the CDR3: TGCAGTGCTAGCCCTTCTAGCGGGGGGCCATCGACCCAGTACTTC.